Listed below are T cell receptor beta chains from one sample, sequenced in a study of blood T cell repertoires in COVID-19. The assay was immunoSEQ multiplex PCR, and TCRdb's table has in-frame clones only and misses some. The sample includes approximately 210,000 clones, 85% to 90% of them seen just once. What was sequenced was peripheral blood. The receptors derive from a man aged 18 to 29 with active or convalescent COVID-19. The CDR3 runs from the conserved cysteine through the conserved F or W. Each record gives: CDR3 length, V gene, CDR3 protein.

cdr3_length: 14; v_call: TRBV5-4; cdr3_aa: CASSFDRGSDTQYF
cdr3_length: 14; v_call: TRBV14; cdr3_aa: CASSQVPYPYEQYF
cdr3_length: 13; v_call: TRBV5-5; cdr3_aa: CASSLGVGSPLHF
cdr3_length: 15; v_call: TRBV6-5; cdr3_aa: CASSYSGLQLGEQYF
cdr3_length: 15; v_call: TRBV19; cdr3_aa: CASSASTVGVEKLFF
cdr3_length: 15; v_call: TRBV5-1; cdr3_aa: CASSLGRGLAYGYTF
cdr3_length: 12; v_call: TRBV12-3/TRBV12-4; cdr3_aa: CASGRTDYGYTF
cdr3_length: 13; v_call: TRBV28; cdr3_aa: CAVLGGRVYEQYF
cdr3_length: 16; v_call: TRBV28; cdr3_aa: CASSSNPGQMNTEAFF
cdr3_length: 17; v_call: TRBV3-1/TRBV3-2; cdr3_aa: CASSLGLAGGSTDTQYF